This passage covers 24 T cell receptor beta chains from one sample sequenced in a study of blood T cells in healthy people across ages. A second PCR, run for roughly 7 to 12 cycles, used a sample-barcoded 5' primer plus a J-beta primer mix. Each CDR3 protein is one row after TCRdb ran MiXCR on the 5' RACE reads. This repertoire shows roughly 680,000 distinct CDR3 sequences, 45% to 50% found once; its top ten account for about 32%. The sample was blood. The source is a woman between 55 and 75 years old in good health.

The chain is built from TRBV12-3 or TRBV12-4 and TRBJ2-5; D is perhaps TRBD2 (5 bases). Trimming left V 6 bases short and J 0 bases short, with 14 bases between. The length of the CDR3 is 15 residues. The CDR3 reads CASSPGNRNQETQYF. Written as DNA, the CDR3 is TGTGCCAGCAGCCCCGGGAACAGAAACCAAGAGACCCAGTACTTC.

The chain links TRBV4-3 to TRBJ1-2; 9 nucleotides match TRBD1. Germline trimming cut 0 bases from V and 4 bases from J; bases unmatched to any gene: 3. The CDR3 consists of 15 residues. Germline lookup yields CDR1 LGHNA and CDR2 YSLEER. CDR3 protein: CASSQDLTGGYGYTF. DNA of the CDR3: TGCGCCAGCAGCCAAGATCTGACAGGGGGCTATGGCTACACCTTC.

This clonotype appeared a few times. The V gene is TRBV20-1, the J gene TRBJ2-7; D might be TRBD1 (5 bases). CDR3 size: 14 residues. V was cut by 3 bases and J by 0 bases, with 12 bases left in between. The germline V gene encodes CDR1 DFQATT and CDR2 SNEGSKA (reference sequence). Here the CDR3 DNA reads TGCAGTGCTAGTAGGACACCCAACTCCTACGAGCAGTACTTC. Amino acid sequence: CSASRTPNSYEQYF.

The gene calls are TRBV9 and TRBJ2-1; 7 nucleotides agree with TRBD2. The germline CDR1 and CDR2 sequences are SGDLS and YYNGEE. The CDR3 sequence is 14 residues long. Unmatched junction bases numbered 6, after V lost 1 base and J lost 8 bases. CDR3 nucleotides: TGTGCCAGCAGCGTAACGCGGGAGCCCCATGAGCAGTTCTTC. As protein: CASSVTREPHEQFF.

The CDR3 loop is CASSPTGVAYEQYF. The CDR3 nucleotides read TGTGCCAGCAGCCCGACAGGGGTGGCCTACGAGCAGTACTTC. This sequence joins TRBV7-9 and TRBJ2-7, with 8 nucleotides matching TRBD1. CDR3 length: 14 residues. After removal of 5 bases from V and 2 bases from J, the junction contained 5 bases not matched to a gene. The V gene's germline CDR1 is SEHNR and CDR2 FQNEAQ (reference sequence).

V and J are TRBV3-1 and TRBJ2-7; TRBD2 matches at 8 bases. The trim removed 1 base at V and 3 bases at J, leaving 11 bases unmatched. CDR3 length equals 17 residues. CDR1 and CDR2 from the germline V gene are LGHDT and YNNKEL (reference sequence). CDR3 loop: CASSQVCTSGVGYEQYF. The CDR3 DNA reads TGTGCCAGCAGCCAAGTGTGCACTAGCGGAGTGGGCTACGAGCAGTACTTC.

CDR3 sequence (DNA): TGTGCCGCGACCGAGCCCAACTACGAGCAGTTCTTC. Protein sequence: CAATEPNYEQFF. The chain recombines TRBV10-3 with TRBJ2-1; no firm D call. CDR3 length: 12 residues. V gave up 11 bases and J gave up 10 bases, with 18 bases separating them. The germline gives CDR1 ENHRY, CDR2 SYGVKD.

In the case of this clonotype: One base away lies a much larger clone, so this may be a sequencing read error. The rearrangement joins TRBV4-2 to TRBJ2-3; D is undetermined. This CDR3 contains 13 residues. Per germline, CDR1 LGHNA and CDR2 YNFKEQ. The V end lost 3 bases, the J end lost 0 bases, and 4 bases lay between the germline ends. This CDR3 reads CASSHGSTDTQYF. Written as DNA, the CDR3 is TGTGCCAGCAGCCACGGGAGCACAGATACGCAGTATTTT.

The V call is TRBV5-1, the J call TRBJ1-2; D possibly corresponds to TRBD1 (5 bases). V lost 4 bases and J 3 bases, leaving 10 bases between the germline ends. This CDR3 spans 13 amino acids. CDR1 is SGHRS and CDR2 is YFSETQ in the germline V gene. This CDR3 reads CASSVGAYYGYTF. CDR3 nucleotide sequence: TGCGCCAGCAGCGTCGGGGCATACTATGGCTACACCTTC.

The rearrangement joins TRBV20-1 to TRBJ1-3; maybe TRBD1 (6 bases). Germline lookup yields CDR1 DFQATT and CDR2 SNEGSKA (reference sequence). The germline V and J ends were trimmed by 2 bases and 8 bases, with 10 bases remaining between them. This CDR3 has 12 amino acids. The CDR3 region has the DNA TGCAGTGCTAGACATACAGGGCACACCATATATTTT. This translates into CSARHTGHTIYF.

This rearrangement joins TRBV7-2 to TRBJ2-7; D gene unclear. CDR3 size: 15 residues. Trimming stripped 3 bases from V and 2 bases from J, with 14 bases between. Germline CDR1 and CDR2: SGHTA and FQGNSA. CDR3 loop: CASSLSSGVTYEQYF. As DNA, the CDR3 is TGTGCCAGCAGCTTGAGCTCTGGCGTTACCTACGAGCAGTACTTC.

This sequence joins TRBV10-3 and TRBJ2-3; the D gene is possibly TRBD1 (5 bases). The V gene lost 5 bases and the J gene lost 2 bases, with 8 bases spanning the gap. Germline CDR1 ENHRY, CDR2 SYGVKD. The CDR3 has 13 residues. The CDR3 DNA follows: TGTGCCATCAGTCTGACAGCCACAGATACGCAGTATTTT. This gives the protein CAISLTATDTQYF.

This clonotype was counted between two and nine times. This rearrangement joins TRBV29-1 to TRBJ2-6, with 11 bases fitting TRBD1. This CDR3 has 16 residues. CDR1 SQVTM and CDR2 ANQGSEA come from the germline V gene. Unmatched junction bases numbered 9, after V lost 7 bases and J lost 4 bases. In DNA, the CDR3 is TGCAGCGCCCAAGGACAGGGGGCGAGAGGGGCCAACGTCCTGACTTTC. Its translation: CSAQGQGARGANVLTF.

There are a few counts of this clonotype. The CDR3 reads CSVGPHTTGGADGYTF. CDR3 nucleotides: TGCAGCGTTGGACCTCATACGACAGGGGGCGCGGATGGCTACACCTTC. The chain links TRBV29-1 to TRBJ1-2, with 10 bases identical to TRBD1. The CDR3 extends over 16 amino acids. V lost 4 bases, J lost 6 bases, and 14 bases stayed unmatched. CDR1 and CDR2 (germline): SQVTM, ANQGSEA. Full variable domain (remainder filled in from reference TRBV29-1 and TRBJ1-2): SAVISQKPSRDICQRGTSLTIQCQVDSQVTMMFWYRQQPGQSLTLIATANQGSEATYESGFVIDKFPISRPNLTFSTLTVSNMSPEDSSIYLCSVGPHTTGGADGYTFGSGTRLTVV.

The chain is built from TRBV5-1 and TRBJ2-1; TRBD1 matches 9 bases. CDR3 length: 14 residues. Germline V gene data show CDR1 as SGHRS and CDR2 as YFSETQ. Trimming at V came to 4 bases and at J to 5 bases, leaving 4 bases not matched to a gene. The CDR3 DNA sequence: TGCGCCAGCAGCCAACAGGGGGCCGACAATGAGCAGTTCTTC. It codes for CASSQQGADNEQFF.

The rearrangement joins TRBV14 to TRBJ2-5; TRBD2 is a possible D gene (5 bases). This CDR3 has 13 residues. Germline loops: CDR1 SGHDN, CDR2 FVKESK. With 6 bases removed from V and 4 bases from J, the gap between germline ends came to 12 bases. The CDR3 region has the DNA TGTGCCAGCAGTAGATTCGAGGGAGAGACCCAGTACTTC. Amino acids: CASSRFEGETQYF.

CDR3 region: CSASRAQRADTQYF. In DNA, the CDR3 is TGCAGTGCTAGTAGGGCCCAGAGGGCAGATACGCAGTATTTT. The J gene is TRBJ2-3, the V gene TRBV20-1, with TRBD2 as a possible D gene (5 bases). Germline loops: CDR1 DFQATT, CDR2 SNEGSKA (reference sequence). The CDR3 runs 14 residues. The V and J ends lost 3 bases and 4 bases respectively, with 14 bases between them.

The rearrangement uses TRBV5-1 and TRBJ1-2, with D tentatively TRBD1 (6 bases). Trimming pared 4 bases from V and 4 bases from J, leaving 14 bases between. This CDR3 is built from 14 residues. The germline CDR1 and CDR2 sequences are SGHRS and YFSETQ. DNA of the CDR3: TGCGCCAGCAGCCTGGGCGGGGGCCTCTATGGCTACACCTTC. Protein: CASSLGGGLYGYTF.

The DNA for the CDR3 is TGCGCCAGCAGCCCAGGGGGCGGGTATACGCAGTATTTT. Its protein product is CASSPGGGYTQYF. The J gene is TRBJ2-3, the V gene TRBV5-1; 8 bases align to TRBD1. Germline CDR1 SGHRS, CDR2 YFSETQ. The CDR3 covers 13 residues. V trimming: 4 bases; J trimming: 7 bases; junction bases outside the gene matches: 5.

In this sample, this clonotype turned up many times. V is TRBV6-2 or TRBV6-3 and J is TRBJ2-5, with a possible D match to TRBD2 (5 bases). V gave up 1 base and J gave up 7 bases, with 10 bases separating them. Germline V CDR1 and CDR2: MNHEY, SVGEGT. This CDR3 is built from 13 residues. CDR3 coding DNA: TGTGCCAGCAGTTACTTTCGGGAAGGGACCCAGTACTTC. This translates into CASSYFREGTQYF.

V is TRBV4-2 and J is TRBJ2-3, with 8 bases that match TRBD1. With 1 base clipped from V and 5 bases from J, the junction kept 5 bases outside the gene matches. This CDR3 contains 15 residues. Germline V gene lookup returns CDR1 LGHNA and CDR2 YNFKEQ. The CDR3 nucleotides are TGTGCCAGCAGCCAAGCCACAGGGGGAGGAGATACGCAGTATTTT. Translating it yields CASSQATGGGDTQYF.

V and J are TRBV12-3 or TRBV12-4 and TRBJ2-5, with D possibly matching TRBD2 (5 bases). The CDR3 is 15 residues long. V was clipped by 3 bases and J by 5 bases, with 16 bases between them. This chain's CDR3 is CASSFASGTGETQYF. DNA of the CDR3: TGTGCCAGCAGTTTCGCAAGCGGTACGGGGGAGACCCAGTACTTC.

The chain has TRBV7-9 and TRBJ1-4; 7 bases are shared with TRBD1. J was trimmed by 8 bases and V by 4 bases; bases with no gene match: 13. CDR3 length: 16 residues. Germline V gene sequence: CDR1 SEHNR, CDR2 FQNEAQ (reference sequence). The DNA for the CDR3 is TGTGCCAGCAGCTCCGACCCGAGACAGGGCGGCGAAAAACTGTTTTTT. As protein: CASSSDPRQGGEKLFF.

This clonotype appeared once. An end of the junction differs from the germline gene, which may be a read error. V and J are TRBV5-1 and TRBJ1-1; D not certain. In germline, CDR1 is SGHRS, CDR2 YFSETQ. The CDR3 is 14 amino acids. CDR3 in DNA: TGCGTCAGCAGCTTGGATCGGCCAGATAATGAAGCTTTCTTT. It specifies CVSSLDRPDNEAFF.